The 7 T cell receptor beta chains below come from one sample, sequenced in a study of T cell repertoires in cytomegalovirus infection. TCRdb independently ran MiXCR on the reads; one entry per CDR3 protein. The sample carries around 230,000 distinct CDR3 sequences, around 6.6% recorded once. Input material: PBMCs. The receptors were gathered from a human donor in good health (CMV status not recorded). Some clones in this sample may be carry-over from other donors' samples.

This clonotype was observed a handful of times. The chain recombines TRBV5-1 with TRBJ1-1; D remains ambiguous. Germline CDR1 is SGHRS and CDR2 is YFSETQ. Trimming took off 4 bases at V and 0 bases at J, with 16 bases between the two ends. The CDR3 runs to 16 residues. Written as DNA, the CDR3 is TGCGCCAGCAGCCCCAACGGGGTCAGCTTGAACACTGAAGCTTTCTTT. This gives the protein CASSPNGVSLNTEAFF.

A note on this clonotype: A junction boundary mismatches the germline segment, possibly from a read error. CDR3 DNA sequence: TGTGCCAGCAGTTACTCCATCGGGACAGTGAACTATGGCTGCACCTTC. This gives the protein CASSYSIGTVNYGCTF. The genes are TRBV6-2 or TRBV6-3 and TRBJ1-2; 7 bases are shared with TRBD1. Looked up from germline, CDR1 is MNHEY and CDR2 is SVGEGT. This CDR3 comprises 16 residues.

This clonotype was seen many times. This chain uses TRBV20-1 with TRBJ1-2; the D gene is possibly TRBD1 (6 bases). V was pared by 3 bases and J by 3 bases, with 11 bases between. This CDR3 spans 13 amino acids. CDR1 is DFQATT, CDR2 SNEGSKA, per germline (reference sequence). In DNA form, the CDR3 reads TGCAGTGCTAGCAGCGGGGGCGACTATGGCTACACCTTC. The encoded protein is CSASSGGDYGYTF.

This clonotype was recorded at least ten times. The chain combines TRBV11-2 with TRBJ2-3, with D tentatively TRBD2 (6 bases). V shed 1 base and J shed 3 bases, with 14 bases lying between them. This CDR3 is 16 amino acids long. CDR1 and CDR2 (germline): SGHAT, FQNNGV. DNA for the CDR3: TGTGCCAGCAGCTTAGTAGGAGGGATGAGGACAGATACGCAGTATTTT. Protein product: CASSLVGGMRTDTQYF.

This clonotype occurred many times. V gene TRBV19 combines with J gene TRBJ1-6; 7 nucleotides match TRBD1. The CDR3 has 14 residues. J gave up 9 bases and V 7 bases, and 9 bases lay outside the gene matches. The V gene's germline CDR1 is LNHDA and CDR2 SQIVND (reference sequence). This CDR3 is CASTLTGTSSPLHF. CDR3 nucleotide sequence: TGTGCCAGTACCCTGACAGGGACTAGTTCACCCCTCCACTTT.

This clonotype showed up many times. The chain carries TRBV18 and TRBJ2-7, with D uncertain. Trimming left V 1 base short and J 5 bases short, with 9 bases between. Germline loops: CDR1 KGHSH, CDR2 LQKENI. The CDR3 runs 13 residues. This CDR3 is CASSPQAGDEQYF. The CDR3 bases are TGTGCCAGCTCACCACAGGCAGGCGACGAGCAGTACTTC.

The chain carries TRBV29-1 and TRBJ1-1; possible D gene TRBD1, 5 bases. Germline V CDR1 and CDR2: SQVTM, ANQGSEA. This CDR3 has 13 residues. V lost 6 bases to trimming and J lost 4 bases, with 15 bases between them. In nucleotides, the CDR3 is TGCAGCGTAGCCCCAGGGAAGCGCACTGAAGCTTTCTTT. Amino acids: CSVAPGKRTEAFF.